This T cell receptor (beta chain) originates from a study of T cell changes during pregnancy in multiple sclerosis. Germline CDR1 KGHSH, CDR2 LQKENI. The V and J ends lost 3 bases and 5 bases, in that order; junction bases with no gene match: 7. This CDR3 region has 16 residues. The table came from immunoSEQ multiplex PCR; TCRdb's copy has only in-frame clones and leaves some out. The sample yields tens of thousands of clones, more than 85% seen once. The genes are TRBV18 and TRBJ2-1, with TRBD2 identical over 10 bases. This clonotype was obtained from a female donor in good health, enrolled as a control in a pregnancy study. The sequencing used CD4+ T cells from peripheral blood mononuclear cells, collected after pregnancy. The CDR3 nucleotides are TGTGCCAGCTCACCCCCACTAGCGGGACCCAACAATGAGCAGTTCTTC. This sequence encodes CASSPPLAGPNNEQFF.